These 16 T cell receptor beta chains originate from one sample sequenced in a study of T cell clones after liver transplantation. The protocol was immunoSEQ multiplex PCR, while the TCRdb copy is restricted to in-frame clones and leaves out a portion. Found here are about 53,000 clones, approximately 84% of them singletons; the top ten hold roughly 8.1%. The sample was CD4+ T cells from blood, taken before liver transplant. These TCRs come from a human donor who received a liver transplant.

V is TRBV18 and J is TRBJ1-1; 10 bases agree with TRBD1. CDR3 length: 16 residues. The germline V gene has CDR1 KGHSH and CDR2 LQKENI. V shed 2 bases and J 1 base; nucleotides not matched to a gene: 4. CDR3 DNA sequence: TGTGCCAGCTCACCAGCGGACAGGGGGTGGAACACTGAAGCTTTCTTT. This translates into CASSPADRGWNTEAFF.

This chain joins TRBV7-9 and TRBJ2-7, with D tentatively TRBD1 (5 bases). CDR3 length: 14 residues. Trimming left V 1 base short and J 5 bases short, with 12 bases between. Germline CDR1 reads SEHNR; CDR2 reads FQNEAQ (reference sequence). CDR3 coding DNA: TGTGCCAGCAGCTTAGTTGCAGGGATTGACGAGCAGTACTTC. Translation: CASSLVAGIDEQYF.

V usage is TRBV28 and J usage is TRBJ2-2, with D perhaps matching TRBD1 (5 bases). Per germline, CDR1 MDHEN and CDR2 SYDVKM. The CDR3 has 15 amino acids. The germline V and J ends were trimmed by 4 bases and 2 bases, with 11 bases remaining between them. The CDR3 DNA reads TGTGCCAGCAGTTCCCCTCAGGGAAACACCGGGGAGCTGTTTTTT. Translation: CASSSPQGNTGELFF.

This clone appeared once. In DNA form, the CDR3 reads TGTGCCACCAGCAGAGATCGGGCATCCGGGGGCACTGAAGCTTTCTTT. This translates into CATSRDRASGGTEAFF. This chain uses TRBV15 with TRBJ1-1; D may be TRBD1 (5 bases). Germline CDR1 LNHNV, CDR2 YYDKDF (reference sequence). There are 16 residues in the CDR3. V was pared by 0 bases and J by 4 bases, with 15 bases between.

The table lists this clone with many counts. J is TRBJ1-6 and V is TRBV11-2, with TRBD1 as a possible D gene (5 bases). The CDR3 totals 15 residues. The ends were cut back, 1 base at V and 9 bases at J, with 13 bases in the middle. Germline values: CDR1 SGHAT, CDR2 FQNNGV. The CDR3 here is CASSLGQGFRSPLHF. CDR3 DNA sequence: TGTGCCAGCAGCTTAGGCCAGGGTTTTCGTTCACCCCTCCACTTT.

The V gene is TRBV30, the J gene TRBJ1-3; 8 bases map to TRBD1. V lost 1 base to trimming and J lost 2 bases; unmatched junction nucleotides: 4. The CDR3 contains 15 residues. Germline CDR1 is GTSNPN and CDR2 is SVGIG (reference sequence). The CDR3 here is CAWSGSGQAGNTIYF. The CDR3 region has the DNA TGTGCCTGGAGTGGGTCGGGACAGGCTGGAAACACCATATATTTT. Using reference TRBV30 and TRBJ1-3 for the parts outside the CDR3, the full variable domain is SQTIHQWPATLVQPVGSPLSLECTVEGTSNPNLYWYRQAAGRGLQLLFYSVGIGQISSEVPQNLSASRPQDRQFILSSKKLLLSDSGFYLCAWSGSGQAGNTIYFGEGSWLTVV.

J is TRBJ2-3 and V is TRBV28; D perhaps matches TRBD1 (6 bases). Germline V lookup: CDR1 MDHEN, CDR2 SYDVKM. The V end was cut by 8 bases, the J end by 5 bases, with 17 bases between. The CDR3 covers 14 residues. The CDR3 reads CASGTGRGGDTQYF. CDR3 bases: TGTGCCAGCGGTACAGGGCGTGGAGGAGATACGCAGTATTTT.

The chain is built from TRBV5-6 and TRBJ1-6, with 8 bases matching TRBD1. The CDR3 is 15 amino acids. After removal of 4 bases from V and 6 bases from J, the junction contained 6 bases not matched to a gene. Looked up from germline, CDR1 is SGHDT and CDR2 is YYEEEE. The CDR3, as DNA: TGTGCCAGCAGCGGGGGGACAGGTTTTAATTCACCCCTCCACTTT. Its protein product is CASSGGTGFNSPLHF.

The rearrangement uses TRBV6-6 and TRBJ1-2; TRBD1 is a possible D gene (6 bases). CDR3 size: 15 residues. V lost 5 bases, J lost 6 bases, and 19 bases lay in between. CDR1 and CDR2 from the germline V gene are MNHNY and SVGAGI (reference sequence). The CDR3 sequence is CASSGEGPWGHGYTF. The CDR3 coding sequence is TGTGCCAGCAGTGGGGAAGGGCCCTGGGGGCATGGCTACACCTTC.

Concerning this clone: This may come from a read error, since a much larger clone is one base off. CDR3 DNA: TGTGCCAGCAGCTTGGCCCTAGGAGACTACGAGCAGTACTTC. This gives the protein CASSLALGDYEQYF. The rearrangement joins TRBV5-6 to TRBJ2-7; D gene unclear. V was clipped by 0 bases and J by 3 bases, with 10 bases between them. Germline V CDR1 and CDR2: SGHDT, YYEEEE. The CDR3 loop spans 14 amino acids. Full variable domain (missing parts from reference TRBV5-6 and TRBJ2-7): DAGVTQSPTHLIKTRGQQVTLRCSPKSGHDTVSWYQQALGQGPQFIFQYYEEEERQRGNFPDRFSGHQFPNYSSELNVNALLLGDSALYLCASSLALGDYEQYFGPGTRLTVT.

This clone was picked up a small number of times. V gene TRBV10-3 combines with J gene TRBJ2-3; 7 bases match TRBD1. Germline V CDR1 and CDR2: ENHRY, SYGVKD. V dropped 5 bases and J dropped 0; count of bases not matched to a gene: 8. The CDR3 covers 16 residues. CDR3 in DNA: TGTGCCATCAGTAAGCCCGGACAGGTAAGCACAGATACGCAGTATTTT. Translation: CAISKPGQVSTDTQYF.

This clone was picked up one time. DNA for the CDR3: TGTGCCAGCAACTGGAGGGGGCAGAGCAATCAGCCCCAGCATTTT. Its protein is CASNWRGQSNQPQHF. The chain combines TRBV6-1 with TRBJ1-5; 7 nucleotides agree with TRBD1. CDR3 length equals 15 residues. V gave up 7 bases and J gave up 1 base; unmatched junction bases: 7. The germline V gene encodes CDR1 MNHNS and CDR2 SASEGT.

This chain links TRBV2 with TRBJ2-1; D tentatively fits TRBD1 or TRBD2 (5 bases each). The CDR3 spans 16 residues. The germline V and J ends were trimmed by 5 bases and 5 bases, with 19 bases remaining between them. Germline CDR1 SNHLY, CDR2 FYNNEI. The CDR3, as DNA: TGTGCCAGCAGTCCCCAGGGTATAACAGCGGACAATGAGCAGTTCTTC. The encoded protein is CASSPQGITADNEQFF.

V is TRBV19 and J is TRBJ2-3, with a possible D match to TRBD2 (6 bases). V was trimmed by 7 bases and J by 5 bases, leaving 13 bases between them. The CDR3 is 13 amino acids. Germline CDR1 is LNHDA and CDR2 is SQIVND (reference sequence). For the CDR3, the DNA is TGTGCCAGTACCCAGGGACTGGGAGATACGCAGTATTTT. Protein: CASTQGLGDTQYF.

The CDR3 DNA is TGCGCCAGCAGCTCCGTGAGCGGGAGCCCCTACGAGCAGTACTTC. It encodes CASSSVSGSPYEQYF. The J gene is TRBJ2-7, the V gene TRBV5-1, with 8 nucleotides matching TRBD2. The CDR3 is made up of 15 amino acids. J gave up 2 bases and V 3 bases, and 7 bases lay outside the gene matches. CDR1 is SGHRS and CDR2 is YFSETQ in the germline V gene.

The CDR3 is CASSPRAQYNEQFF. The CDR3 nucleotides are TGTGCCAGCAGTCCCCGAGCCCAGTACAATGAGCAGTTCTTC. The chain combines TRBV6-6 with TRBJ2-1; D gene unclear. V shed 5 bases and J shed 4 bases, with 12 bases lying between them. Per the germline V gene, CDR1 is MNHNY and CDR2 is SVGAGI (reference sequence). The CDR3 has 14 amino acids.